This T cell receptor (beta chain) comes out of a study of blood T cell repertoires in COVID-19. The wider study: The United States, Italy and Spain provided the acute and convalescent COVID-19 samples.

The CDR3 has 18 amino acids. Germline V gene data show CDR1 as LGHNA and CDR2 as YSLEER. Trimming pared 0 bases from V and 0 bases from J, leaving 12 bases between. Participant age was roughly 18 to 100 years, and participants resided in 24 US areas. Participant-given clinical history determined each cohort assignment. In the original analysis: Researchers report that nucleated cell counts were estimated from reference gene primer amplification. TCRdb's table, derived via immunoSEQ multiplex PCR, lists solely in-frame clones and lacks some. D and trimming come from the DNA, and the V and J calls and clone size come from that table. This table has roughly 420,000 clones, around nine tenths appearing once.

The sequence came from a woman in her 30s with acute COVID-19. Sequenced sample: PBMCs or T cells enriched from blood (not recorded which). The rearrangement uses TRBV4-3 and TRBJ2-6, with D uncertain. CDR3 nucleotide sequence: TGCGCCAGCAGCCAAGAGCTATCGATAAGCTCTGGGGCCAACGTCCTGACTTTC. This encodes CASSQELSISSGANVLTF.